This T cell receptor beta chain was sequenced during a study of shared clonotypes between healthy human individuals (dated by TCRdb to about 2020). The study in broad terms: The cohort included three men and a couple of women between 18 and 49 years of age. To estimate repertoire size and how much clonotypes are shared between individuals, the study performed deep sequencing of blood TCR repertoires from five healthy adults. To increase sequencing depth and limit assay-specific biases, TCR repertoire library preparation and sequencing were carried out by different laboratories using diverse techniques. Per donor, leukapheresis produced somewhere between about 0.8 and 9.5 billion PBMCs.

General conclusions and limits of the study: Pairwise subsampling led to the expectation that sequencing depth would affect the degree of clonotype sharing among donors. Because the study included a small number of donors, the genetic and exposure-history diversity represented was limited. Sampling was restricted to blood, and TCR repertoires in tissues likely differ from the TCR repertoires found in blood.

The donors were healthy, HIV-negative adults who had no recently reported acute infections or vaccinations. Every donor was a Caucasian adult living in Nashville, Tennessee, USA. For unsorted samples, 100 million or so PBMCs were counted, and genomic DNA was extracted using the QIAamp DNA Blood Mini kit. After blood collection by leukapheresis, PBMCs were isolated using Ficoll-Histopaque density gradient centrifugation and then cryopreserved in the vapor phase of liquid nitrogen. This clone was counted only a few times. The antigen it binds to is not known. No base qualities exist here, and no much larger clone lies one base off it. Inclusive of the bounding cysteine and phenylalanine, the CDR3 is 15 residues long. The kept DNA is CDR3 alone, 45 bases in frame from the first base. Trimming leaves V shorter by 4 bases and J shorter by 5 bases, with the junction holding 8 bases beyond the gene matches. Via the germline V gene, CDR1 is LGHNA and CDR2 YSLEER.

Using the deep immunoSEQ assay, multiplex PCR amplified TCR CDR3 regions from genomic DNA. Genomic DNA extracted from each cell subset was distributed evenly over all wells of several immunoSEQ 96-well plates, and each plate served as one replicate. Each replicate PCR for unsorted PBMC received roughly 300 ng genomic DNA, equal to about 30,000 T cell genomes. Genomic DNA from unsorted PBMC was sequenced over ten immunoSEQ deep assay plates. Purified libraries were measured with a Qubit 3.0 fluorometer, size-checked on a Bioanalyzer 2100, and measured again with the KAPA Library Quantification kit. Every immunoSEQ 96-well plate was sequenced on a dedicated single-read 150-cycle Illumina NextSeq 550 flow cell. Turning to the authors' computational methods: Because only junctional sequences without quality scores were contained in the immunoSEQ output, filtering matching that applied to full-length reads could not be performed. To assign V/J genes and CDR3, sequences were annotated using PyIR, a Python wrapper for IgBLAST v1.9, with IMGT germline references. Reads with weak V/J assignments (E-value above 1e-6), missing CDR3, stop codons, out-of-frame junctions, or ambiguous translated residues were removed. V3J clonotypes were defined as sequences sharing an identical inferred V gene, J gene, and CDR3 amino acid sequence. The percentage overlap between two repertoires was calculated by dividing the number of shared unique clonotypes by the size of the smaller repertoire. RTK rarefaction, the Chao1 estimator, and Recon v2.1 estimates of unobserved clonotypes were used to assess repertoire richness. TCRdb limited this immuneACCESS table to in-frame rearrangements with V and J called. A share of clones is missing; checked studies link under half to unresolved V genes, and the rest is unexplained. Clone size and the V and J calls come from that table; the DNA yielded D and trimming. Across this sample there are around 440,000 clones, with approximately 77% seen only once. The ten biggest clones cover 9.5% to 15% of the sample.

The source is a woman aged 40 to 50 in good health. Some clones in this sample may be carry-over from other donors' samples. Sequencing was done on a sample of PBMCs. In this chain, TRBV4-3 is recombined with TRBJ2-1; 7 junctional bases match TRBD2. The CDR3 loop reads CASSLSLADNNEQFF. DNA sequence: TGCGCCAGCAGCCTATCCCTAGCGGATAACAATGAGCAGTTCTTC.